A single sample is the source of the 29 T cell receptor beta chains below, sequenced in a study of cytomegalovirus exposure and HLA in healthy donors. The PCR employed 60 Vbeta primers together with 13 Jbeta primers. TCRdb's table, derived via immunoSEQ multiplex PCR, lists solely in-frame clones and lacks some. The sample comprises tens of thousands of clones, about 80% of which are singletons, and 6% to 8% rests with the top ten. Specimen: PBMCs. The receptors here all came from a man aged 25-45 years in good health and CMV-seronegative.

This chain joins TRBV28 and TRBJ2-2; D not resolved. Trimming took 6 bases from V and 0 from J, leaving 5 bases between them. The germline V gene encodes CDR1 MDHEN and CDR2 SYDVKM. The CDR3 contains 13 residues. Written as DNA, the CDR3 is TGTGCCAGCAGAACAGCGAACACCGGGGAGCTGTTTTTT. It codes for CASRTANTGELFF. Full variable domain (rest looked up from reference TRBV28 and TRBJ2-2): DVKVTQSSRYLVKRTGEKVFLECVQDMDHENMFWYRQDPGLGLRLIYFSYDVKMKEKGDIPEGYSVSREKKERFSLILESASTNQTSMYLCASRTANTGELFFGEGSRLTVL.

This clone was counted a few times. V usage is TRBV5-6 and J usage is TRBJ2-3, with D tentatively TRBD2 (7 bases). The V and J ends lost 4 bases and 4 bases respectively, with 19 bases between them. The CDR3 is 16 amino acids. From germline, CDR1 is SGHDT and CDR2 YYEEEE. The CDR3 DNA reads TGTGCCAGCAGCCCCCAGGGGAGGGGACCATCAGATACGCAGTATTTT. Encoded protein: CASSPQGRGPSDTQYF.

This chain joins TRBV7-2 and TRBJ1-1; a weak D match, TRBD1 (6 bases). Between the trimmed V and J ends, which lost 1 base and 4 bases, there was a span of 19 bases. This CDR3 has 17 residues. Per the germline V gene, CDR1 is SGHTA and CDR2 is FQGNSA. The CDR3 here is CASSLGRGARRGTEAFF. The CDR3 coding sequence is TGTGCCAGCAGCTTAGGACGGGGGGCGCGGAGGGGCACTGAAGCTTTCTTT.

CDR3 bases: TGCGCCAGCAGTATGGACAGGGTGAACACTGAAGCTTTCTTT. Amino acid sequence: CASSMDRVNTEAFF. The chain is built from TRBV5-1 and TRBJ1-1; 8 nucleotides match TRBD1. CDR1 and CDR2 from the germline V gene are SGHRS and YFSETQ. V lost 5 bases to trimming and J lost 0 bases; unmatched junction nucleotides: 3. CDR3 length: 14 residues. Together with reference TRBV5-1 and TRBJ1-1, the CDR3 gives the full variable domain: KAGVTQTPRYLIKTRGQQVTLSCSPISGHRSVSWYQQTPGQGLQFLFEYFSETQRNKGNFPGRFSGRQFSNSRSEMNVSTLELGDSALYLCASSMDRVNTEAFFGQGTRLTVV.

The chain recombines TRBV10-2 with TRBJ1-4; D is possibly TRBD1 (5 bases). In germline, CDR1 is WSHSY, CDR2 SAAADI. This CDR3 is built from 15 residues. Trimming left V 8 bases short and J 1 base short, with 14 bases between. The CDR3 sequence is CASLGPRGTNEKLFF. CDR3 DNA sequence: TGCGCCAGCCTAGGACCAAGGGGAACTAATGAAAAACTGTTTTTT.

V and J are TRBV7-8 and TRBJ2-7; perhaps TRBD2 as D (7 bases). V gave up 8 bases and J gave up 2 bases, with 16 bases separating them. The germline gives CDR1 SGHVS, CDR2 FQNEAQ. The CDR3 has 14 residues. This chain's CDR3 is CASAAGALTYEQYF. Written as DNA, the CDR3 is TGTGCCAGCGCGGCGGGGGCCCTTACCTACGAGCAGTACTTC. Using reference TRBV7-8 and TRBJ2-7 for the parts outside the CDR3, the full variable domain is GAGVSQSPRYKVAKRGQDVALRCDPISGHVSLFWYQQALGQGPEFLTYFQNEAQLDKSGLPSDRFFAERPEGSVSTLKIQRTQQEDSAVYLCASAAGALTYEQYFGPGTRLTVT.

The chain carries TRBV5-1 and TRBJ2-2; 8 positions match TRBD2. There are 15 residues in the CDR3. Germline values: CDR1 SGHRS, CDR2 YFSETQ. The junction had 5 bases not matched to a gene; V was cut back by 5 bases and J by 2 bases. Here the CDR3 DNA reads TGCGCCAGCAGACCGCTAGCGGGTAACACCGGGGAGCTGTTTTTT. Encoded protein: CASRPLAGNTGELFF.

The CDR3: CASSQAGQGNNYGYTF. CDR3 sequence (DNA): TGCGCCAGCAGCCAAGCCGGGCAGGGAAATAACTATGGCTACACCTTC. The rearrangement joins TRBV4-1 to TRBJ1-2; possibly TRBD1 for D (5 bases). Between the trimmed V and J ends, which lost 1 base and 1 base, there was a span of 13 bases. CDR1 is MGHRA and CDR2 is YSYEKL in the germline V gene. This CDR3 region has 16 residues.

The rearrangement links TRBV19 to TRBJ1-3; D perhaps matches TRBD1 (5 bases). The ends were cut back, 4 bases at V and 6 bases at J, with 10 bases in the middle. The CDR3 runs to 13 residues. Germline loops: CDR1 LNHDA, CDR2 SQIVND (reference sequence). CDR3 nucleotides: TGTGCCAGTAGTAAGGGACTGTCAAACACCATATATTTT. Residues: CASSKGLSNTIYF.

In its sample, this clone was seen a few times. The V and J genes are TRBV18 and TRBJ1-6, with D unresolved. This CDR3 comprises 13 residues. V shed 4 bases and J shed 8 bases, with 9 bases lying between them. The V gene's germline CDR1 is KGHSH and CDR2 LQKENI. Written as DNA, the CDR3 is TGTGCCAGCTCACTAAAAACAGATTCACCCCTCCACTTT. Its translation is CASSLKTDSPLHF.

The V gene is TRBV7-2, the J gene TRBJ1-5; a weak D match, TRBD1 (6 bases). There are 15 residues in the CDR3. Germline CDR1 and CDR2: SGHTA and FQGNSA. The V and J ends lost 5 bases and 5 bases respectively, with 16 bases between them. This CDR3 reads CASSPDRQVHQPQHF. In nucleotides, the CDR3 is TGTGCCAGCAGCCCTGACAGGCAAGTACATCAGCCCCAGCATTTT.

This rearrangement joins TRBV7-9 to TRBJ2-5, with D hard to call. Between the trimmed V and J ends, which lost 0 bases and 2 bases, there was a span of 13 bases. Germline V lookup: CDR1 SEHNR, CDR2 FQNEAQ (reference sequence). The CDR3 consists of 16 residues. The CDR3 sequence: CASSLALRGGQETQYF. CDR3 DNA: TGTGCCAGCAGCTTAGCGCTGAGAGGTGGACAAGAGACCCAGTACTTC.

The CDR3: CASSSSGEYSNQPQHF. The CDR3 DNA follows: TGTGCCAGCAGTTCCTCAGGGGAGTATAGCAATCAGCCCCAGCATTTT. The chain recombines TRBV27 with TRBJ1-5; D is possibly TRBD1 (6 bases). V was trimmed by 4 bases and J by 0 bases, leaving 13 bases between them. The V gene's germline CDR1 is MNHEY and CDR2 SMNVEV (reference sequence). The CDR3 extends over 16 amino acids.

This chain uses TRBV7-3 with TRBJ1-1, with 7 bases aligning to TRBD1. The CDR3 has 19 amino acids. The germline V gene encodes CDR1 SGHTA and CDR2 FQGTGA. V dropped 5 bases and J dropped 0; count of bases not matched to a gene: 18. Here the CDR3 reads CASSPLTGTTIKMNTEAFF. The CDR3 region has the DNA TGTGCCAGCAGCCCCCTGACAGGGACGACGATAAAAATGAACACTGAAGCTTTCTTT.

The rearrangement joins TRBV29-1 to TRBJ2-7, with D possibly TRBD2 on 6 matching bases. This CDR3 is built from 13 residues. V was pared by 5 bases and J by 3 bases, with 14 bases between. In germline, CDR1 is SQVTM, CDR2 ANQGSEA. This CDR3 reads CSVLEGPFYEQYF. The CDR3, as DNA: TGCAGCGTTTTGGAGGGGCCTTTCTACGAGCAGTACTTC.

The chain links TRBV27 to TRBJ2-1, with 11 bases that match TRBD1. Germline loops: CDR1 MNHEY, CDR2 SMNVEV (reference sequence). CDR3 length: 15 amino acids. The V gene end was trimmed by 6 bases and the J gene end by 3 bases; junction bases not matched to a gene: 4. The CDR3: CASRSGTGGYNEQFF. Here the CDR3 DNA reads TGTGCCAGCAGGTCCGGGACAGGGGGCTACAATGAGCAGTTCTTC.

In DNA, the CDR3 is TGTGCCAGCAGGGGGGGAACCTATGGCTACACCTTC. It yields the protein CASRGGTYGYTF. This rearrangement joins TRBV6-5 to TRBJ1-2; possible D gene TRBD1, 5 bases. Looked up from germline, CDR1 is MNHEY and CDR2 is SVGAGI. V shed 6 bases and J shed 4 bases, with 9 bases lying between them. CDR3 size: 12 residues.

This clone was detected only a few times. The V call is TRBV7-9, the J call TRBJ2-3; D is perhaps TRBD1 (6 bases). Per germline, CDR1 SEHNR and CDR2 FQNEAQ (reference sequence). The CDR3 contains 15 residues. V was trimmed by 0 bases and J by 2 bases, leaving 9 bases between them. The CDR3 loop reads CASSLAEGDTDTQYF. The CDR3 nucleotides read TGTGCCAGCAGCTTAGCAGAGGGGGACACAGATACGCAGTATTTT.

J is TRBJ1-1 and V is TRBV9; perhaps TRBD1 as D (5 bases). Between the trimmed V and J ends, which lost 4 bases and 4 bases, there was a span of 11 bases. Germline V lookup: CDR1 SGDLS, CDR2 YYNGEE. The CDR3 consists of 13 residues. The CDR3 region is CASSSGLSTEAFF. CDR3 DNA: TGTGCCAGCAGCTCGGGACTGAGCACTGAAGCTTTCTTT.

V gene TRBV5-1 combines with J gene TRBJ2-2, with D perhaps matching TRBD1 (6 bases). CDR1 is SGHRS, CDR2 YFSETQ, per germline. CDR3 size: 16 residues. V was clipped by 3 bases and J by 5 bases, with 17 bases between them. Here the CDR3 reads CASSSARTDLTGELFF. The DNA of the CDR3 is TGCGCCAGCAGCTCGGCCCGGACAGACTTGACCGGGGAGCTGTTTTTT.

The chain's CDR3 is CASSSPGQGQSPLHF. As DNA, the CDR3 is TGTGCCAGCAGCTCCCCGGGACAGGGACAATCACCCCTCCACTTT. V and J are TRBV5-4 and TRBJ1-6; TRBD1 agrees at 9 bases. This CDR3 has 15 amino acids. Germline V CDR1 and CDR2: SGHNT, YYREEE (reference sequence). Trimming at V came to 3 bases and at J to 10 bases, leaving 8 bases not matched to a gene.

The chain couples TRBV5-1 to TRBJ2-5; TRBD1 might be the D (6 bases). CDR3 length equals 13 residues. V lost 4 bases, J lost 1 base, and 8 bases lay in between. Germline CDR1 and CDR2: SGHRS and YFSETQ. The CDR3 reads CASSRQVQETQYF. CDR3 coding DNA: TGCGCCAGCAGCCGACAGGTCCAAGAGACCCAGTACTTC.

In its sample, this clone was seen a few times. The chain has TRBV2 and TRBJ2-7; 16 bases line up with TRBD2. The germline CDR1 and CDR2 sequences are SNHLY and FYNNEI. The V and J ends lost 7 bases and 1 base, in that order; junction bases with no gene match: 4. This CDR3 region has 16 residues. Here the CDR3 DNA reads TGTGCCAGCACTGGGACTAGCGGGAGGGCTTCCTACGAGCAGTACTTC. Translating it yields CASTGTSGRASYEQYF. The full variable domain, completed using reference TRBV2 and TRBJ2-7, is EPEVTQTPSHQVTQMGQEVILRCVPISNHLYFYWYRQILGQKVEFLVSFYNNEISEKSEIFDDQFSVERPDGSNFTLKIRSTKLEDSAMYFCASTGTSGRASYEQYFGPGTRLTVT.

This sequence joins TRBV29-1 and TRBJ2-1; 8 nucleotides align to TRBD1. Germline CDR1 and CDR2: SQVTM and ANQGSEA. The CDR3 is 13 amino acids. Germline trimming cut 0 bases from V and 9 bases from J; bases unmatched to any gene: 4. CDR3 in DNA: TGCAGCGTTGAAGAGACAGGGGATAGTGAGCAGTTCTTC. This sequence encodes CSVEETGDSEQFF.

The chain is built from TRBV30 and TRBJ2-1; D is uncertain. This CDR3 is 12 amino acids long. The V end was cut by 1 base, the J end by 6 bases, with 7 bases between. The V gene's germline CDR1 is GTSNPN and CDR2 SVGIG (reference sequence). The CDR3, as DNA: TGTGCCTGGAGTGGAGGTTTCAATGAGCAGTTCTTC. Its protein is CAWSGGFNEQFF.

The J gene is TRBJ2-7, the V gene TRBV2, with TRBD1 matching 8 bases. The CDR3 spans 13 residues. Germline CDR1 SNHLY, CDR2 FYNNEI. V shed 6 bases and J 2 bases; nucleotides not matched to a gene: 3. The CDR3 region is CASRDRAAYEQYF. DNA for the CDR3: TGTGCCAGCAGGGACAGGGCCGCCTACGAGCAGTACTTC.

This chain connects TRBV9 to TRBJ2-7; 8 nucleotides line up with TRBD2. With V trimmed by 3 bases and J by 5 bases, 7 bases remained unmatched. This CDR3 has 14 residues. CDR1 SGDLS and CDR2 YYNGEE come from the germline V gene. The CDR3 loop reads CASSAGGVAHEQYF. The DNA for the CDR3 is TGTGCCAGCAGCGCGGGGGGGGTCGCACACGAGCAGTACTTC.

The V call is TRBV25-1, the J call TRBJ2-5, with TRBD2 matching 8 bases. Per germline, CDR1 MGHDK and CDR2 SYGVNS. This CDR3 region has 14 residues. V was pared by 2 bases and J by 6 bases, with 5 bases of the junction left unmatched. CDR3 in DNA: TGTGCCAGCAGTGAACAGGGACTAGGAAAGACCCAGTACTTC. This codes for CASSEQGLGKTQYF.

The chain carries TRBV9 and TRBJ2-3, with a tentative D call TRBD1 (5 bases). This CDR3 is built from 17 residues. Germline V CDR1 and CDR2: SGDLS, YYNGEE. The V end was cut by 1 base, the J end by 0 bases, with 15 bases between. CDR3 bases: TGTGCCAGCAGCGTACGGAAGACAGCCGACAGCACAGATACGCAGTATTTT. It translates to CASSVRKTADSTDTQYF.